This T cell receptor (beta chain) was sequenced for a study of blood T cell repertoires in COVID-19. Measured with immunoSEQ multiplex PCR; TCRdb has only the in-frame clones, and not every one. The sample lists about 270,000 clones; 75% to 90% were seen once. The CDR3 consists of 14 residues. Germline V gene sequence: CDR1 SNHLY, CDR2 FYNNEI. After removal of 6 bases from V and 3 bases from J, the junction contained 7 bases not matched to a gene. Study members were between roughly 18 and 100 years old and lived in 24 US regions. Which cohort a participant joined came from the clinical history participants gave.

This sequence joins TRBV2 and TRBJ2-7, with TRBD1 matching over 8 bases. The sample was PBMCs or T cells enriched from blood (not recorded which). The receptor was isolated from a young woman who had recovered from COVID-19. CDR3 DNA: TGTGCCAGCAGCGGACAGGGTCCCTTCTACGAGCAGTACTTC. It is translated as CASSGQGPFYEQYF.